The rows below give T cell receptor beta chains drawn from one sample of a study of human T cells and chemical hapten exposure. TCRdb processed the RACE reads anew with MiXCR; each CDR3 protein has one entry. The sample lists around 65,000 distinct CDR3 sequences; roughly 6.6% were seen once. The sequencing sample was made of whole blood. These receptors originate from a female donor in good health. Some clones in this sample may be carry-over from other donors' samples. Each CDR3 is given with its conserved first and last residue. The D gene is left open where the match is weak. Clone size is not always given. Where it is, it says once, few, many or a class for expanded clones.

v_call: TRBV18
d_call: TRBD1
j_call: TRBJ1-6
clone_size: many
cdr3_aa: CASSPGQGFLLHF
cdr3_nt: TGTGCCAGCTCACCGGGACAGGGGTTTCTCCTCCACTTT

v_call: TRBV28
d_call: -
j_call: TRBJ1-6
clone_size: many
cdr3_aa: CASSPYSSYNSPLHF
cdr3_nt: TGTGCCAGCAGCCCTTACAGCTCCTATAATTCACCCCTCCACTTT

v_call: TRBV29-1
d_call: TRBD1
j_call: TRBJ1-1
clone_size: few
cdr3_aa: CSAYRGSEAFF
cdr3_nt: TGCAGCGCCTACAGGGGAAGTGAAGCTTTCTTT

v_call: TRBV28
d_call: -
j_call: TRBJ1-1
clone_size: many
cdr3_aa: CASSFDVENTEAFF
cdr3_nt: TGTGCCAGCAGTTTCGACGTGGAGAACACTGAAGCTTTCTTT

v_call: TRBV10-3
d_call: TRBD1
j_call: TRBJ2-5
clone_size: -
cdr3_aa: CAISESDRGEVTQYF
cdr3_nt: TGTGCCATCAGTGAGTCCGACAGGGGCGAGGTGACCCAGTACTTC

v_call: TRBV7-2
d_call: -
j_call: TRBJ1-2
clone_size: few
cdr3_aa: CASTSGNYGYTF
cdr3_nt: TGTGCCAGCACCTCCGGGAACTATGGCTACACCTTC

v_call: TRBV12-3/TRBV12-4
d_call: TRBD1
j_call: TRBJ2-2
clone_size: few
cdr3_aa: CASGDRGTGELFF
cdr3_nt: TGTGCCAGCGGTGACAGGGGAACCGGGGAGCTGTTTTTT

v_call: TRBV10-3
d_call: TRBD2
j_call: TRBJ2-7
clone_size: few
cdr3_aa: CAISDPTSGTSANYEQYF
cdr3_nt: TGTGCCATCAGTGACCCAACCTCCGGGACTAGCGCTAACTACGAGCAGTACTTC

v_call: TRBV10-3
d_call: -
j_call: TRBJ2-5
clone_size: -
cdr3_aa: CAISERETGETQYF
cdr3_nt: TGTGCCATCAGTGAGCGGGAGACCGGAGAGACCCAGTACTTC

v_call: TRBV4-1
d_call: -
j_call: TRBJ2-5
clone_size: few
cdr3_aa: CASSPLDPATQYF
cdr3_nt: TGCGCCAGCAGCCCCCTGGACCCGGCGACCCAGTACTTC

v_call: TRBV7-6
d_call: TRBD2
j_call: TRBJ2-7
clone_size: many
cdr3_aa: CASSARTSGKYEQYF
cdr3_nt: TGTGCCAGCAGCGCCCGGACTAGCGGGAAGTACGAGCAGTACTTC

v_call: TRBV7-3
d_call: TRBD1
j_call: TRBJ2-1
clone_size: many
cdr3_aa: CASSAAGGAYNEQFF
cdr3_nt: TGTGCCAGCAGCGCCGCAGGGGGTGCCTACAATGAGCAGTTCTTC

v_call: TRBV24-1
d_call: -
j_call: TRBJ2-2
clone_size: many
cdr3_aa: CATSDEGAGELFF
cdr3_nt: TGTGCCACCAGTGATGAGGGGGCCGGGGAGCTGTTTTTT

v_call: TRBV5-4
d_call: TRBD2
j_call: TRBJ2-5
clone_size: -
cdr3_aa: CASSSSLAAQETQYF
cdr3_nt: TGTGCCAGCAGCTCGTCACTAGCGGCCCAAGAGACCCAGTACTTC

v_call: TRBV12-3/TRBV12-4
d_call: TRBD1
j_call: TRBJ1-2
clone_size: many
cdr3_aa: CASRRTGANLNYGYTF
cdr3_nt: TGTGCCAGCAGGCGTACAGGGGCCAATCTTAACTATGGCTACACCTTC

v_call: TRBV7-9
d_call: -
j_call: TRBJ1-2
clone_size: many
cdr3_aa: CASSLGSVQFPYGYTF
cdr3_nt: TGTGCCAGCAGCTTGGGGTCTGTCCAGTTCCCCTATGGCTACACCTTC

v_call: TRBV27
d_call: TRBD1
j_call: TRBJ1-5
clone_size: few
cdr3_aa: CASSLSTGTGNQPQHF
cdr3_nt: TGTGCCAGCAGTTTATCAACCGGGACAGGGAATCAGCCCCAGCATTTT

v_call: TRBV6-1
d_call: TRBD2
j_call: TRBJ2-7
clone_size: many
cdr3_aa: CASSEALAGSYEQYF
cdr3_nt: TGTGCCAGCAGTGAAGCGCTAGCGGGATCCTACGAGCAGTACTTC

v_call: TRBV14
d_call: -
j_call: TRBJ2-7
clone_size: -
cdr3_aa: CASSQGVLSYEQYF
cdr3_nt: TGTGCCAGCAGCCAAGGGGTTCTTTCCTACGAGCAGTACTTC

v_call: TRBV29-1
d_call: -
j_call: TRBJ1-2
clone_size: many
cdr3_aa: CSVEDGANYGYTF
cdr3_nt: TGCAGCGTTGAAGATGGGGCTAACTATGGCTACACCTTC

v_call: TRBV5-1
d_call: -
j_call: TRBJ2-3
clone_size: few
cdr3_aa: CASSLEAPSTDTQYF
cdr3_nt: TGCGCCAGCAGCTTGGAGGCCCCTAGCACAGATACGCAGTATTTT

v_call: TRBV9
d_call: TRBD2
j_call: TRBJ2-3
clone_size: many
cdr3_aa: CASSPTSGRPDTQYF
cdr3_nt: TGTGCCAGCAGCCCGACTAGCGGGAGACCAGATACGCAGTATTTT

v_call: TRBV29-1
d_call: -
j_call: TRBJ1-2
clone_size: few
cdr3_aa: CSVQWDMSYTF
cdr3_nt: TGCAGCGTCCAATGGGACATGAGCTACACCTTC

v_call: TRBV7-6
d_call: -
j_call: TRBJ2-7
clone_size: -
cdr3_aa: CASSSGTRTYEQYF
cdr3_nt: TGTGCCAGCAGCTCCGGGACCCGGACCTACGAGCAGTACTTC

v_call: TRBV27
d_call: -
j_call: TRBJ2-3
clone_size: many
cdr3_aa: CASSLQGQTQYF
cdr3_nt: TGTGCCAGCAGTTTACAGGGTCAGACGCAGTATTTT

v_call: TRBV4-2
d_call: -
j_call: TRBJ2-3
clone_size: few
cdr3_aa: CASSQDQNGSGDTQYF
cdr3_nt: TGTGCCAGCAGCCAAGATCAGAACGGGAGTGGAGATACGCAGTATTTT

v_call: TRBV9
d_call: -
j_call: TRBJ1-2
clone_size: many
cdr3_aa: CASSGGDRNYGYTF
cdr3_nt: TGTGCCAGCAGCGGGGGAGACAGAAACTATGGCTACACCTTC

v_call: TRBV24-1
d_call: -
j_call: TRBJ2-7
clone_size: many
cdr3_aa: CATQGPSYQQYF
cdr3_nt: TGTGCCACCCAGGGGCCGTCCTACCAGCAGTACTTC

v_call: TRBV28
d_call: -
j_call: TRBJ2-7
clone_size: many
cdr3_aa: CATGGYLLYEQYF
cdr3_nt: TGTGCCACTGGGGGGTACCTACTCTACGAGCAGTACTTC

v_call: TRBV28
d_call: -
j_call: TRBJ2-5
clone_size: -
cdr3_aa: CASNPVEQETQYF
cdr3_nt: TGTGCCAGCAACCCAGTGGAACAAGAGACCCAGTACTTC

v_call: TRBV11-2
d_call: TRBD2
j_call: TRBJ2-1
clone_size: -
cdr3_aa: CASSPRLAGHNEQFF
cdr3_nt: TGTGCCAGCAGCCCCCGACTAGCGGGACATAATGAGCAGTTCTTC

v_call: TRBV20-1
d_call: TRBD2
j_call: TRBJ2-1
clone_size: few
cdr3_aa: CSARDLPPQREDSGEQFF
cdr3_nt: TGCAGTGCTAGAGATCTGCCCCCCCAGCGGGAGGATTCGGGTGAGCAGTTCTTC

v_call: TRBV5-6
d_call: -
j_call: TRBJ2-2
clone_size: few
cdr3_aa: CASSLAVGNTGELFF
cdr3_nt: TGTGCCAGCAGCTTGGCGGTCGGGAACACCGGGGAGCTGTTTTTT

v_call: TRBV4-2
d_call: TRBD2
j_call: TRBJ2-5
clone_size: -
cdr3_aa: CASSQGLAGVRETQYF
cdr3_nt: TGTGCCAGCAGCCAAGGGCTAGCGGGAGTTCGGGAGACCCAGTACTTC

v_call: TRBV4-3
d_call: TRBD2
j_call: TRBJ2-7
clone_size: many
cdr3_aa: CASSHRTGGLDEQYF
cdr3_nt: TGCGCCAGCAGCCACCGGACGGGGGGTCTGGACGAGCAGTACTTC

v_call: TRBV6-2/TRBV6-3
d_call: TRBD1
j_call: TRBJ1-6
clone_size: many
cdr3_aa: CASSPGTVLAYNSPLHF
cdr3_nt: TGTGCCAGCAGCCCCGGGACAGTCCTTGCTTATAATTCACCCCTCCACTTT

v_call: TRBV6-6
d_call: TRBD1
j_call: TRBJ1-1
clone_size: many
cdr3_aa: CASSWGTGRLGNTEAFF
cdr3_nt: TGTGCCAGCAGTTGGGGGACAGGGAGGTTGGGGAACACTGAAGCTTTCTTT

v_call: TRBV20-1
d_call: -
j_call: TRBJ2-4
clone_size: few
cdr3_aa: CSARGFNIQYF
cdr3_nt: TGCAGTGCTAGAGGGTTTAACATTCAGTACTTC

v_call: TRBV19
d_call: -
j_call: TRBJ1-2
clone_size: -
cdr3_aa: CASSISGFYDYGYTF
cdr3_nt: TGTGCCAGTAGTATTTCAGGGTTTTATGACTATGGCTACACCTTC